This T cell receptor beta chain was recorded in a study of spatial heterogeneity in lung cancer (dated by TCRdb to about 2019). A note on the overall study: More beta-chain than alpha-chain transcripts were consistently detected, likely reflecting higher beta-chain transcript abundance. In the raw uncorrected reads, each unique combination of TCR and UMI appeared more than ten times on average. At surgery, both alpha and beta chains were TCR-sequenced in about 200 tumor regions, about 64 matched nontumor lung samples and just over 55 PBMC samples. Nonsynonymous mutation counts, determined by whole-exome sequencing of tumor tissue, were related to TCR repertoire features. The study quantitatively compared TCR alpha and beta repertoires across multiple tumor regions, matched nontumor lung and blood in non-small cell lung cancer. The investigation overall reported the following: Additional single-cell paired TCR alpha and beta sequencing was considered necessary to confirm, at a functional level, the hypothesis that regional TCRs recognize regional mutations. Ubiquitous expanded tumor TCRs were found in blood more often at tumor resection than at routine follow-up.

The sample's time point label, decoded: sample taken at primary tumor resection. For TCR sequencing, whole RNA was extracted from tumor and nontumor lung tissue, or from cryopreserved PBMC samples, and no cell sorting was done. The donors were fewer than 90 patients from the lung TRACERx cohort who had early-stage, untreated non-small cell lung cancer. A patient was chosen for TCR sequencing only when enough RNA was available from at least two tumor regions. Inclusive of the bounding cysteine and phenylalanine, the CDR3 is 14 residues long. The kept DNA is CDR3 alone, 42 bases in frame from the first base. Sequences MDHEN (CDR1) and SYDVKM (CDR2) are obtained from the germline V gene. V and J are truncated by 6 bases and 0 bases respectively, leaving an intervening sequence of 6 bases. The method behind the library was 5' RACE. Sequencer: NextSeq 500. The TCR library protocol attached a unique molecular identifier to each TCR cDNA molecule to allow correction of PCR and sequencing errors. The authors processed their data as follows. Decombinator tools were used for TCR identification, UMI-based error correction and CDR3 extraction. TCRs above a frequency of 2 per 1,000, corresponding to the top 1% of the tumor frequency distribution, were defined as expanded. Renyi diversity was calculated using the R vegan package after each repertoire was subsampled 100 times to 5,000 TCRs. CDR3 similarity networks were constructed using string-kernel similarity of amino acid triplets, with links drawn between CDR3s whose pairwise similarity was above 0.82. The public reads were run again by TCRdb, first through fastp at Q25 and then through MiXCR, and only productive beta chains were kept. Here each entry gathers all rows of one CDR3 protein and keeps the most common genes and DNA. TCRdb, not the original authors, processed these V and J calls. The sample yields tens of thousands of distinct CDR3 sequences; approximately 8.4% were counted once. Roughly 40% of the sample belongs to the ten largest clones.

At least ten counts were recorded for this clonotype. Which antigen it targets is not known. No much larger clonotype is one base removed from it; base qualities were not supplied. The TCR comes from a female donor with early-stage non-small cell lung cancer. This sample comprised PBMCs, obtained at surgery. The V gene is TRBV28 and the J gene is TRBJ2-6, with no D gene named confidently. CDR3 protein: CASSFPSGANVLTF. At the DNA level, the sequence is TGTGCCAGCAGCTTCCCCTCTGGGGCCAACGTCCTGACTTTC.